This T cell receptor beta chain is drawn from a study of CD4 T cells in relation to SARS-CoV-2 and coronaviruses (dated by TCRdb to 2020 to 2022). With respect to the entire study: The ViraFEST assay cultured PBMCs with antigen for under 13 days, then sequenced TCR beta CDR3s to find antigen-specific clonal expansions. The Adaptive Biotechnologies TCR-sequencing kit was used for samples from a few pre-COVID donors and for the naive versus memory experiments, whereas the other data were Illumina-based. The study assessed, at the TCR clonotype level, memory CD4+ T cell crossreactivity between SARS-CoV-2 and common cold coronavirus spike proteins. A different TCR-beta assay, based on Illumina, was used to sequence expansion assays from other donors in the study. HLA restriction was mapped for shared crossreactive spike epitopes using patient-derived lymphoblastoid cell lines. An HIV-1 Nef peptide pool or a culture without peptide was used as the negative reference condition.

CD4+ T cells from unexposed donors were collected before the COVID-19 pandemic (2011-2018). After more than nine days of culture, CD4+ T cells were isolated with the EasySep CD4+ T cell isolation kit. As cell numbers permitted, CD4+ T cells from unexposed donors were tested for reactivity to SARS-CoV-2 S and N and to four common cold coronavirus spike pools. Two million PBMCs per well were cultured in IMDM with roughly 5% human AB serum and about 10 IU/ml IL-2. Half of the culture medium was replaced with fresh IL-2-containing medium on days 3 and 7. Each peptide culture condition was generally run in triplicate replicate wells. Leukapheresis product for the unexposed donors was purchased commercially. Ficoll-Paque PLUS gradient centrifugation was used to isolate PBMCs from leukapheresis product or whole blood. PBMCs were either cryopreserved at -140°C or used fresh in the expansion assay. The QIAamp Micro DNA Kit was used to extract genomic DNA from the CD4+ T cells.

The paper as a whole reports these results and caveats: No donor contributed both pre-pandemic and post-infection samples, which limited tracing the source of pre-existing responses. Around 65% of donors had memory CD4+ clonotypes that crossrecognized SARS-CoV-2 and at least one common cold coronavirus spike. Significantly weaker SARS-CoV-2-driven expansion was shown by crossreactive clones than by monoreactive clones, consistent with antigenic imprinting. The study was limited by small numbers of patients and tested TCRs. Crossreactivity analysis centred on spike protein, so crossreactivity against other viral proteins was not assessed.

The protocol used for the library was the immunoSEQ multiplex PCR assay. The study's processing was this. During preprocessing, nonproductive sequences were removed, as were CDR3s that did not start with C, did not end with F or W, or were shorter than 7 amino acids. The MANAFEST web app was used to call antigen-specific clonotypes on the basis of expansion compared with the reference and with other culture wells. A clone was considered positive if the clone showed significant expansion compared with the reference culture in 2 of 3 replicate wells at an FDR below 0.05. Positive clones also required significant expansion versus all other tandem wells and an odds ratio above 5. CDR3 homology was quantified as pairwise Levenshtein distance, calculated with the stringdist R package after three terminal residues were trimmed from each end. Imported from immuneACCESS, the table was reduced by TCRdb to in-frame sequences with V and J called. These copies leave out some clones; in studies compared against another copy, an unresolved V gene accounts for under half, and the cause of the remainder is not known. V, J and clone size are those of that table, while D and trimming were read from the DNA. This sample gives over 20,000 clones in total; roughly 71% of them show up just once. The ten largest clones capture 10% to 15% of the sample.

Trimming costs V 0 bases and J 4 bases, and their ends lie 7 bases apart. There are 13 amino acids in the CDR3, from cysteine to phenylalanine inclusive. Only the CDR3 part of the read is kept: 39 bases, read in frame from the first base. CDR1 and CDR2 were assigned from the germline V gene (reference sequence) as GTSNPN and SVGIG. To note about this clone: Its antigen is currently not known. One base away there is no much larger clone; base qualities are not given.

This TCR was sampled from a human donor in good health. The sequence is built from TRBV30 and TRBJ1-5, with no D gene named confidently. Sequencing was performed on CD4+ T cells from PBMCs, cultured in vitro. The bases are TGTGCCTGGAGTGTGAGGGTTAATCAGCCCCAGCATTTT. Translated, this gives CAWSVRVNQPQHF.